The rows below give T cell receptor beta chains drawn from one sample of a study of OX40 agonist ivuxolimab in advanced cancers. Produced via immunoSEQ multiplex PCR; TCRdb's table is partial and in-frame only. The sample consists of about 69,000 clones, around 91% of them appearing once. The sample was CD4+ or CD8+ T cells sorted from blood, taken in a trial of the OX40 agonist ivuxolimab. Source of these receptors: an adult with an advanced solid tumor such as melanoma, head and neck, liver or kidney cancer. Each CDR3 is given with its conserved first and last residue. The order of the fields is D gene, J gene, V gene, clone size, CDR3 protein, CDR3 DNA. D genes are given only for firm matches. Clone sizes are given selectively: once, few, many, or a class where the clone is expanded.

D gene: .; J gene: TRBJ2-7; V gene: TRBV5-4; clone size: once; CDR3 protein: CASSLEVSAYEQYF; CDR3 DNA: TGTGCCAGCAGCTTGGAGGTGTCAGCCTACGAGCAGTACTTC
D gene: .; J gene: TRBJ1-5; V gene: TRBV18; clone size: .; CDR3 protein: CASSPGAAGDQPQHF; CDR3 DNA: TGTGCCAGCTCACCAGGTGCGGCAGGGGATCAGCCCCAGCATTTT
D gene: .; J gene: TRBJ2-1; V gene: TRBV7-6; clone size: .; CDR3 protein: CASSSRGGSSYNEQFF; CDR3 DNA: TGTGCCAGCAGCTCCAGGGGGGGTAGCTCCTACAATGAGCAGTTCTTC
D gene: .; J gene: TRBJ1-1; V gene: TRBV7-2; clone size: .; CDR3 protein: CASSLVTGRTEAFF; CDR3 DNA: TGTGCCAGCAGCTTAGTAACAGGGAGGACTGAAGCTTTCTTT
D gene: .; J gene: TRBJ1-3; V gene: TRBV7-9; clone size: few; CDR3 protein: CASSQAGGGTIYF; CDR3 DNA: TGTGCCAGCAGCCAGGCGGGCGGGGGAACCATATATTTT
D gene: .; J gene: TRBJ2-7; V gene: TRBV27; clone size: once; CDR3 protein: CASPLGDYEQYF; CDR3 DNA: TGTGCCAGCCCATTGGGGGACTACGAGCAGTACTTC
D gene: .; J gene: TRBJ2-3; V gene: TRBV7-2; clone size: .; CDR3 protein: CASSFVRGDTQYF; CDR3 DNA: TGTGCCAGCAGCTTCGTTCGGGGGGATACGCAGTATTTT
D gene: TRBD2; J gene: TRBJ2-5; V gene: TRBV2; clone size: .; CDR3 protein: CASSGTSGGQETQYF; CDR3 DNA: TGTGCCAGCAGTGGGACTAGCGGAGGCCAAGAGACCCAGTACTTC
D gene: .; J gene: TRBJ2-2; V gene: TRBV6-6; clone size: .; CDR3 protein: CASSYSSRDTGELFF; CDR3 DNA: TGTGCCAGCAGTTACTCGAGTAGGGACACCGGGGAGCTGTTTTTT
D gene: TRBD1; J gene: TRBJ1-2; V gene: TRBV6-5; clone size: .; CDR3 protein: CASSRDRGNYGYTF; CDR3 DNA: TGTGCCAGCAGCCGTGACAGGGGCAACTATGGCTACACCTTC
D gene: TRBD2; J gene: TRBJ2-5; V gene: TRBV7-8; clone size: .; CDR3 protein: CASSLGRESGETQYF; CDR3 DNA: TGTGCCAGCAGCTTAGGGCGGGAGTCGGGGGAGACCCAGTACTTC
D gene: .; J gene: TRBJ1-2; V gene: TRBV19; clone size: .; CDR3 protein: CASRYNYGYTF; CDR3 DNA: TGTGCCAGTAGGTATAACTATGGCTACACCTTC
D gene: .; J gene: TRBJ2-7; V gene: TRBV28; clone size: .; CDR3 protein: CASSVGPSYEQYF; CDR3 DNA: TGTGCCAGCAGTGTTGGTCCCTCCTACGAGCAGTACTTC
D gene: .; J gene: TRBJ1-4; V gene: TRBV11-2; clone size: .; CDR3 protein: CASSSRRVDEKLFF; CDR3 DNA: TGTGCCAGCAGCTCACGAAGGGTTGATGAAAAACTGTTTTTT
D gene: .; J gene: TRBJ2-7; V gene: TRBV4-2; clone size: .; CDR3 protein: CASSGSSYEQYF; CDR3 DNA: TGTGCCAGCAGCGGGAGCTCCTACGAGCAGTACTTC
D gene: .; J gene: TRBJ2-7; V gene: TRBV4-3; clone size: .; CDR3 protein: CASSQSLSPGPIYEQYF; CDR3 DNA: TGCGCCAGCAGCCAATCCCTTTCACCGGGCCCTATTTACGAGCAGTACTTC
D gene: .; J gene: TRBJ1-4; V gene: TRBV28; clone size: once; CDR3 protein: CASSFGKTNEKLFF; CDR3 DNA: TGTGCCAGCAGTTTCGGGAAGACTAATGAAAAACTGTTTTTT
D gene: TRBD2; J gene: TRBJ2-2; V gene: TRBV6-5; clone size: few; CDR3 protein: CASSYGAGGTGELFF; CDR3 DNA: TGTGCCAGCAGTTACGGAGCGGGAGGCACCGGGGAGCTGTTTTTT
D gene: .; J gene: TRBJ1-6; V gene: TRBV30; clone size: .; CDR3 protein: CAWSVMGLNSPLHF; CDR3 DNA: TGTGCCTGGAGTGTAATGGGCCTTAATTCACCCCTCCACTTT
D gene: .; J gene: TRBJ2-1; V gene: TRBV1; clone size: .; CDR3 protein: CTSSQKTPTRRSSYNEQFF; CDR3 DNA: TGCACCAGCAGCCAAAAGACCCCTACCCGGAGGAGCTCCTACAATGAGCAGTTCTTC
D gene: TRBD1; J gene: TRBJ2-1; V gene: TRBV5-1; clone size: .; CDR3 protein: CASSLQGARDEQFF; CDR3 DNA: TGCGCCAGCAGCTTGCAGGGGGCGCGGGATGAGCAGTTCTTC
D gene: TRBD1; J gene: TRBJ2-4; V gene: TRBV7-8; clone size: once; CDR3 protein: CASSAIGQGSGNIQYF; CDR3 DNA: TGTGCCAGCAGCGCAATAGGACAGGGGTCCGGAAACATTCAGTACTTC
D gene: .; J gene: TRBJ2-1; V gene: TRBV7-3; clone size: few; CDR3 protein: CASSLSGEQFF; CDR3 DNA: TGTGCCAGCAGCTTAAGCGGCGAGCAGTTCTTC
D gene: TRBD1; J gene: TRBJ2-1; V gene: TRBV5-5; clone size: .; CDR3 protein: CASSLGTGVEQFF; CDR3 DNA: TGTGCCAGCAGCTTGGGGACAGGGGTTGAGCAGTTCTTC
D gene: TRBD1; J gene: TRBJ1-4; V gene: TRBV4-3; clone size: .; CDR3 protein: CASSQDLKMGTGDRGEKLFF; CDR3 DNA: TGCGCCAGCAGCCAAGATCTTAAAATGGGGACAGGGGATAGAGGTGAAAAACTGTTTTTT